This TCR beta chain was identified during a study of T cell responses to AZD1222 COVID-19 vaccine. Findings and caveats of the study: The breadth and depth of Spike-specific TCRs increased once two AZD1222 doses had been given.

Assay: immunoSEQ multiplex PCR; the TCRdb copy retains only in-frame clones and omits some. The repertoire includes approximately 120,000 clones, roughly nine tenths of them detected once, and 6.5% to 9.5% sits in the top ten. CDR3 size: 13 residues. In germline, CDR1 is SNHLY, CDR2 FYNNEI. V lost 3 bases and J lost 5, with 10 bases in between. Comment on this clone: Its antigen is not identified.

The receptor was derived from an adult in good health. This specimen was peripheral blood, taken on day 0 of AZD1222 vaccination. This chain links TRBV2 with TRBJ1-1; a possible D gene is TRBD1 (5 bases). DNA of the CDR3: TGTGCCAGCAGTGACCAGGGCTTTACTGAAGCTTTCTTT. Translating it yields CASSDQGFTEAFF.